This TCR beta chain is drawn from a study of T cells in tumors after PD-1 blockade. Background on the study: Blood samples averaged roughly 110,000 templates (range roughly 24,000-290,000) and 36,536 unique clonotypes. General study results and limits: Approximately 41% of tumor TCR clonotypes were also found in blood.

With respect to this clone: Its antigen is as yet unknown.

Trimming at V came to 2 bases and at J to 4 bases, leaving 4 bases not matched to a gene. The CDR3 has 14 residues. In germline, CDR1 is GTSNPN, CDR2 SVGIG (reference sequence). Assay used: immunoSEQ multiplex PCR; TCRdb lists only in-frame clones, some missing. The sample lists roughly 25,000 clones, about 82% occurring once. The sequencing used PBMCs, collected after anti-PD-1 treatment. The V gene is TRBV30, the J gene TRBJ2-5, with 10 bases lining up with TRBD1. The receptor comes from a human donor with basal cell carcinoma. CDR3 residues: CAWSWTGGRETQYF. CDR3 nucleotides: TGTGCCTGGAGTTGGACAGGGGGACGAGAGACCCAGTACTTC.